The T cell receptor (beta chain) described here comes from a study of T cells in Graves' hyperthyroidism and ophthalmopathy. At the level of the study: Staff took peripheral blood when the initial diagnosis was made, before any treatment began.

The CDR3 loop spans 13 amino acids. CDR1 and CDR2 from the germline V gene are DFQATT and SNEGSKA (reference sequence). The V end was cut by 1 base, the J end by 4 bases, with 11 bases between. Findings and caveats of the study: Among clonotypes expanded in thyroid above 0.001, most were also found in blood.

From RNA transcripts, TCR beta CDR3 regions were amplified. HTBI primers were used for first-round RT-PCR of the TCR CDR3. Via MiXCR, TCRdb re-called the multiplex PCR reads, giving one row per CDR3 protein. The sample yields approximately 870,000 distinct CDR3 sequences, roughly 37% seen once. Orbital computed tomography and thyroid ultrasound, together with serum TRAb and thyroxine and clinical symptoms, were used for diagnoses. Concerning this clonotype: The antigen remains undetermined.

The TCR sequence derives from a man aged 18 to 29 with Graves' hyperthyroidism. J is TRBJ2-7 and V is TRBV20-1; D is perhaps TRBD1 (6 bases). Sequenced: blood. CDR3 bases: TGCAGTGCTAGAGGTCTAGGACAGTACGAGCAGTACTTC. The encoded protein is CSARGLGQYEQYF.